This TCR beta chain was captured by sequencing in a study of blood T cell repertoires in COVID-19 (dated by TCRdb to about 2020). Looking at the study overall: Samples from collaborators originated in the United States, Italy and Spain and spanned both the acute and convalescent phases of COVID-19. The samples were drawn from two sources: the first 160 participants of the ongoing ImmuneRACE study, and over 950 subjects contributed by 6 global collaborators. Deeply sampled blood TCRbeta repertoires from subjects exposed to, actively infected with, or recovered from COVID-19 were included in the dataset. The repertoires were made available in a free public database intended to serve as a resource for research on the immune response to SARS-CoV-2. HLA class I and class II types, where available, came from metadata supplied by the sample provider rather than from assay-based typing. Nearly every sample came with metadata listing a de-identified subject ID, COVID-19 status, age in years and sex. The prospective study material was composed of cDNA or gDNA derived from T cells, B-cell-depleted T cells, or PBMCs.

Another Seattle source contributed samples from volunteer blood donors who had recovered from COVID-19. The collaborating institutions used their own protocols to collect whole blood in K2EDTA tubes. For TCRbeta analysis, collaborator samples were shipped as frozen whole blood, as isolated PBMCs, or as DNA extracted from either sample type. TCRbeta CDR3 regions were amplified from genomic DNA using the immunoSEQ Assay, a bias-controlled multiplex PCR. The paper's data handling went like this. The number of nucleated cells in each sample was estimated from the amplification of reference gene primers within the assay. Sequence reads were collapsed and filtered to measure the absolute abundance of every unique TCRbeta CDR3 rearrangement. For each sample, productive Simpson clonality was calculated as the square root of Simpson's diversity index over productive rearrangements. TCRdb holds this immuneACCESS table with in-frame rearrangements only. Some clones are missing; in checked studies, unresolved V genes explain under half, and the rest has no known cause. The V and J calls and clone size were taken over from that table, and D and trimming were inferred from the DNA. The sample has about 190,000 clones on record, about 88% of them singletons. About 6.8% of the sample goes to the ten largest clones.

On this clone: It has no known antigen specificity. Base qualities were left out, and no much larger clone turns up one base away.

On the study overall, not on this receptor specifically: The amount of clinical and demographic metadata varied by source and participant and was provided uncurated.

This TCR came from a middle-aged woman who had recovered from COVID-19. The material sequenced was peripheral blood.

The CDR3 amino acid sequence is: CASSLESPVYEQYF. The DNA sequence is given as TGCGCCAGCAGCTTGGAAAGTCCAGTGTACGAGCAGTACTTC. The receptor chain draws on TRBV5-1 and TRBJ2-7, with no confidently assigned D gene. Trimming costs V 0 bases and J 4 bases, and their ends lie 11 bases apart. The CDR3 spans 14 residues, from the cysteine through the phenylalanine. Just CDR3 DNA is preserved here, 42 bases in frame from base 1. CDR1 and CDR2 (SGHRS, YFSETQ) derive from the germline V gene.